The 21 T cell receptor beta chains listed next were all sequenced from one sample in a study of cytomegalovirus exposure and HLA in healthy donors. The primer mix had 60 Vbeta and 13 Jbeta primers. The method was immunoSEQ multiplex PCR; TCRdb's version includes in-frame clones alone and lacks a portion of them. The sample includes about 59,000 clones, roughly 77% seen only once; the top ten take approximately 6.3%. Sequencing input: PBMCs. The origin of the receptors is a man aged 30-40 years in good health and CMV-seropositive.

This clone was observed a few times. The genes are TRBV6-6 and TRBJ1-3; 7 nucleotides match TRBD1. Losses at the gene ends were 6 bases for V and 4 bases for J; bases not matched to a gene: 12. From germline, CDR1 is MNHNY and CDR2 SVGAGI (reference sequence). There are 16 residues in the CDR3. The CDR3: CASRALQGLSGNTIYF. The CDR3 bases are TGTGCCAGCAGAGCACTACAGGGGCTAAGCGGAAACACCATATATTTT.

The rearrangement uses TRBV6-5 and TRBJ2-3; TRBD2 might be the D (5 bases). Germline CDR1 MNHEY, CDR2 SVGAGI. Deletions cut 7 bases from V and 11 bases from J, with 19 bases between. CDR3 length equals 13 residues. The CDR3 DNA reads TGTGCCAGCACTACCCCTAGCATTGTTTGGCAGTATTTT. It encodes CASTTPSIVWQYF.

The chain joins TRBV7-2 to TRBJ2-2; 10 nucleotides agree with TRBD1. J was trimmed by 2 bases and V by 6 bases; bases with no gene match: 9. Germline lookup yields CDR1 SGHTA and CDR2 FQGNSA. This CDR3 has 17 residues. The CDR3 DNA reads TGTGCCAGCAGTTCCGGGACAGGGGCGTTAAACACCGGGGAGCTGTTTTTT. It encodes CASSSGTGALNTGELFF.

This clone was detected once. This chain joins TRBV27 and TRBJ2-7; 9 bases agree with TRBD2. This CDR3 has 15 residues. The V gene end was trimmed by 6 bases and the J gene end by 2 bases; junction bases not matched to a gene: 8. CDR1 and CDR2 from the germline V gene are MNHEY and SMNVEV (reference sequence). The CDR3: CASSLRRGGAYEQYF. The CDR3 DNA sequence: TGTGCCAGCAGCCTGAGGCGGGGGGGTGCCTACGAGCAGTACTTC.

This chain joins TRBV7-3 and TRBJ2-2, with 9 nucleotides matching TRBD1. Looked up from germline, CDR1 is SGHTA and CDR2 is FQGTGA. The CDR3 sequence is 17 residues long. V lost 1 base and J lost 3; bases outside the gene matches: 6. This CDR3 reads CASSLIHGTGYTGELFF. CDR3 in DNA: TGTGCCAGCAGCTTAATCCACGGGACAGGGTACACCGGGGAGCTGTTTTTT.

The chain links TRBV5-1 to TRBJ1-2; D gene unclear. Trimming took off 1 base at V and 9 bases at J, with 16 bases between the two ends. This CDR3 is built from 14 residues. CDR1 and CDR2 from the germline V gene are SGHRS and YFSETQ. The chain's CDR3 is CASSLTTSVGSYTF. DNA for the CDR3: TGCGCCAGCAGCTTGACGACGAGCGTCGGGAGCTACACCTTC.

J is TRBJ2-5 and V is TRBV5-5; 11 nucleotides match TRBD2. Germline V gene sequence: CDR1 SGHKS, CDR2 YYEKEE (reference sequence). Trimming removed 5 bases from V and 2 bases from J; junction bases left unmatched: 2. This CDR3 is 14 amino acids long. In DNA form, the CDR3 reads TGTGCCAGCAGACTAGCGGGGGATCAAGAGACCCAGTACTTC. Residues: CASRLAGDQETQYF.

In this sample, this clone turned up a few times. This rearrangement joins TRBV19 to TRBJ1-1; possibly TRBD1 for D (6 bases). V was clipped by 4 bases and J by 4 bases, with 13 bases between them. The CDR3 consists of 14 residues. Germline CDR1 is LNHDA and CDR2 is SQIVND (reference sequence). The CDR3 DNA is TGTGCCAGTAGTAGGGAGGGGGTGGGCACTGAAGCTTTCTTT. This translates into CASSREGVGTEAFF.

This clone was counted once. The J gene is TRBJ1-1, the V gene TRBV2; the D gene is possibly TRBD1 (5 bases). With 6 bases removed from V and 4 bases from J, the gap between germline ends came to 15 bases. Germline V gives CDR1 SNHLY, CDR2 FYNNEI. The CDR3 runs 14 residues. DNA of the CDR3: TGTGCCAGCAGCGCCTCTGGGAGGGGCACTGAAGCTTTCTTT. This sequence encodes CASSASGRGTEAFF. The whole variable domain, remainder taken from reference TRBV2 and TRBJ1-1, is EPEVTQTPSHQVTQMGQEVILRCVPISNHLYFYWYRQILGQKVEFLVSFYNNEISEKSEIFDDQFSVERPDGSNFTLKIRSTKLEDSAMYFCASSASGRGTEAFFGQGTRLTVV.

The rearrangement joins TRBV6-4 to TRBJ1-1; D is possibly TRBD1 (6 bases). The CDR3 sequence is 13 residues long. V gave up 6 bases and J gave up 5 bases, with 13 bases separating them. Per the germline V gene, CDR1 is MRHNA and CDR2 is SNTAGT. CDR3 region: CASSPAGETEAFF. CDR3 coding DNA: TGTGCCAGCAGCCCGGCAGGGGAGACTGAAGCTTTCTTT.

This chain links TRBV27 with TRBJ1-4; 9 bases agree with TRBD1. The junction had 6 bases not matched to a gene; V was cut back by 4 bases and J by 6 bases. Germline V lookup: CDR1 MNHEY, CDR2 SMNVEV (reference sequence). The CDR3 totals 15 residues. As DNA, the CDR3 is TGTGCCAGCAGTTCTACAGGGGGCCGGGATGAAAAACTGTTTTTT. Translated, it gives CASSSTGGRDEKLFF.

This clone has a handful of counts. The chain employs TRBV30 and TRBJ1-5, with TRBD1 matching over 9 bases. Germline V gene lookup returns CDR1 GTSNPN and CDR2 SVGIG (reference sequence). V shed 3 bases, J shed 0 bases, and the junction held 6 bases outside the gene matches. The CDR3 is 16 residues long. CDR3 nucleotide sequence: TGTGCCTGGAGGGGACAGGGTTCCTATAGCAATCAGCCCCAGCATTTT. Translating gives CAWRGQGSYSNQPQHF.

This chain links TRBV27 with TRBJ2-2; TRBD2 matches 9 bases. Trimming removed 7 bases from V and 5 bases from J; junction bases left unmatched: 11. The CDR3 totals 16 residues. The germline gives CDR1 MNHEY, CDR2 SMNVEV (reference sequence). The CDR3 sequence: CASTLGLAGPTGELFF. The CDR3 DNA reads as TGTGCCAGCACCCTCGGGCTAGCGGGGCCGACCGGGGAGCTGTTTTTT.

V usage is TRBV7-9 and J usage is TRBJ1-1, with a possible D match to TRBD1 (5 bases). This CDR3 spans 15 amino acids. CDR1 is SEHNR, CDR2 FQNEAQ, per germline (reference sequence). The V gene lost 5 bases and the J gene lost 0 bases, with 13 bases spanning the gap. Written as DNA, the CDR3 is TGTGCCAGCAGCCCGTCCGGGACTTTGAACACTGAAGCTTTCTTT. Translating it yields CASSPSGTLNTEAFF.

This chain uses TRBV4-2 with TRBJ2-3; perhaps TRBD2 as D (6 bases). CDR1 is LGHNA, CDR2 YNFKEQ, per germline. The V end lost 1 base, the J end lost 6 bases, and 17 bases lay between the germline ends. The CDR3 runs to 16 residues. CDR3 sequence: CASSQVADGSGDTQYF. The DNA for the CDR3 is TGTGCCAGCAGCCAAGTAGCGGACGGCAGCGGGGATACGCAGTATTTT.

The chain recombines TRBV5-1 with TRBJ2-5, with 7 nucleotides matching TRBD2. This CDR3 comprises 13 residues. The trim removed 1 base at V and 5 bases at J, leaving 2 bases unmatched. The germline V gene encodes CDR1 SGHRS and CDR2 YFSETQ. The CDR3 sequence: CASSLQAGETQYF. CDR3 coding DNA: TGCGCCAGCAGCTTGCAAGCGGGGGAGACCCAGTACTTC.

The CDR3 is CASSLSPKTGVGFQETQYF. CDR3 DNA sequence: TGTGCCAGCAGTTTATCCCCTAAGACAGGGGTTGGCTTCCAAGAGACCCAGTACTTC. The chain uses TRBV28 and TRBJ2-5, with TRBD1 matching over 8 bases. Germline CDR1 is MDHEN and CDR2 is SYDVKM. The CDR3 has 19 amino acids. V lost 1 base and J lost 1; bases outside the gene matches: 14.

This rearrangement joins TRBV29-1 to TRBJ2-7; D remains unclear. This CDR3 is built from 13 residues. The ends were cut back, 6 bases at V and 0 bases at J, with 12 bases in the middle. The germline V gene encodes CDR1 SQVTM and CDR2 ANQGSEA. CDR3 in DNA: TGCAGCGTGGGCACTCATTTCTCCTACGAGCAGTACTTC. Amino acid sequence: CSVGTHFSYEQYF.

The V and J genes are TRBV2 and TRBJ1-2; 11 nucleotides agree with TRBD1. The CDR3 has 14 residues. The V gene's germline CDR1 is SNHLY and CDR2 FYNNEI. V trimming: 6 bases; J trimming: 2 bases; junction bases outside the gene matches: 2. CDR3 bases: TGTGCCAGCAGCCGGGACAGGGGGAACTATGGCTACACCTTC. Encoded protein: CASSRDRGNYGYTF.

The chain uses TRBV4-1 and TRBJ2-5; TRBD2 matches at 11 bases. Germline CDR1 reads MGHRA; CDR2 reads YSYEKL. The CDR3 length is 16 residues. With 0 bases clipped from V and 1 base from J, the junction kept 1 base outside the gene matches. CDR3 in amino acids: CASSQETSGTQETQYF. The CDR3 DNA reads TGCGCCAGCAGCCAAGAGACTAGCGGGACCCAAGAGACCCAGTACTTC.

The genes are TRBV7-9 and TRBJ2-3, with TRBD2 matching 11 bases. This CDR3 spans 15 amino acids. Germline trimming cut 4 bases from V and 2 bases from J; bases unmatched to any gene: 2. The germline V gene has CDR1 SEHNR and CDR2 FQNEAQ (reference sequence). CDR3 sequence: CASSYSGGDTDTQYF. CDR3 in DNA: TGTGCCAGCAGCTATAGCGGGGGGGACACAGATACGCAGTATTTT.